The clone carrying this T cell receptor (beta chain) has just a few counts. The antigen remains undetermined. Germline lookup yields CDR1 SGHVS and CDR2 FNYEAQ. Trimming stripped 5 bases from V and 7 bases from J, with 17 bases between. The CDR3 totals 15 residues. It was through 5'RACE template switching that TCR cDNA was made, with a universal primer site and UMIs added. TCRdb re-analysed the 5' RACE reads in MiXCR, keeping a single row per CDR3 protein. The sample yields approximately 330,000 distinct CDR3 sequences, about 4% seen once. The data derive from a study of T cells after yellow fever vaccination. The study, taken as a whole, reports: Most clones from primary vaccination were detected again post-booster (about 95% CD4, roughly 85% CD8). A limited proportion of clonotypes was detected within both the CD4 and CD8 compartments. Contaminating bulk clonotypes could be abundant in FACS-sorted repertoires.

The sample was PBMCs, taken 5 days after the yellow fever booster vaccination. This TCR was sampled from a man aged 18 to 29 who received the YFV17D yellow fever vaccine. The chain combines TRBV7-6 with TRBJ2-2; TRBD2 might be the D (6 bases). The CDR3 DNA is TGTGCCAGCAGCCCTACATATTCCGGGAGCGGGGAGCTGTTTTTT. Its protein product is CASSPTYSGSGELFF.